Listed below are T cell receptor beta chains from one sample, sequenced in a study of blood T cell repertoires in COVID-19. Assay used: immunoSEQ multiplex PCR; TCRdb lists only in-frame clones, some missing. The sample contains around 160,000 clones, 80% to 90% of which appear only once. The sample was peripheral blood. The receptor source for this set is a woman aged 55-70 years with COVID-19, enrolled during active disease. Both conserved end residues are part of each CDR3.

v_call	j_call	cdr3_aa
TRBV12-3/TRBV12-4	TRBJ1-2	CASSWGGHYGYTF
TRBV9	TRBJ2-3	CASSPNPSEAGGGADTQYF
TRBV2	TRBJ1-1	CASDRLNTEAFF
TRBV11-2	TRBJ1-1	CASSFQGANTEAFF
TRBV15	TRBJ2-7	CATSRERGGYEQYF
TRBV13	TRBJ2-3	CASSLGASTDTQYF
TRBV19	TRBJ2-7	CASSIDGTGPYNSYEQYF
TRBV24-1	TRBJ2-2	CATSDLGDRGRSGELFF
TRBV7-9	TRBJ2-7	CASSPRGQGAWDEQYF
TRBV5-1	TRBJ2-2	CASSPRDTGRGELFF
TRBV6-1	TRBJ2-1	CASSEGPSNEQFF
TRBV10-3	TRBJ1-1	CAISLTGQNTEAFF
TRBV9	TRBJ1-3	CASSSQQGYGNTIYF
TRBV3-1/TRBV3-2	TRBJ2-5	CASSPTRQETQYF
TRBV10-3	TRBJ2-7	CATGTGMGVEQYF
TRBV5-1	TRBJ1-1	CASSLQGNTEAFF
TRBV4-1	TRBJ1-1	CASSQDQVEAFF
TRBV12-5	TRBJ2-7	CASGPGENYAYEQYF
TRBV18	TRBJ1-1	CASSPGTDWWAFF
TRBV3-1/TRBV3-2	TRBJ1-2	CASSPSRVRVIF
TRBV5-8	TRBJ2-7	CASSLAATLGNLAYEQYF
TRBV4-3	TRBJ2-7	CASSQEGGAYEQYF